This T cell receptor beta chain is drawn from a study of blood T cell repertoires in COVID-19. This CDR3 is built from 14 residues. V shed 5 bases and J 1 base; nucleotides not matched to a gene: 3. From germline, CDR1 is SGHTA and CDR2 FQGNSA. This table comes from immunoSEQ multiplex PCR, and its TCRdb copy is limited to in-frame clones, with some not included. This table holds hundreds of thousands of clones, about 90% found once. This clonotype was sampled from a woman aged 30 to 39 with acute COVID-19. Source material: PBMCs or T cells enriched from blood (not recorded which). The chain joins TRBV7-2 to TRBJ1-2; 8 bases are shared with TRBD1. CDR3 nucleotides: TGTGCCAGCAGCCCGACAGGGGTTAACTATGGCTACACCTTC. Translation gives CASSPTGVNYGYTF.